This T cell receptor beta chain appears in the sequencing data of a study of blood T cell repertoires in COVID-19. Looking at the study overall: Samples taken during acute and convalescent COVID-19 were collected in the United States, Italy and Spain. From T cells, B-cell-depleted T cells, or PBMCs came the material, which was cDNA or gDNA.

Authors' data handling: Reference gene primer amplification gave estimated nucleated cell counts. The data were produced by immunoSEQ multiplex PCR, yet TCRdb's version contains in-frame clones alone and is incomplete. For V, J and clone size, that table is used; D and trimming come from the DNA. The table shows roughly 230,000 clones, with approximately 86% occurring only once. Germline V gives CDR1 SGHTA, CDR2 FQGNSA. The V segment lost 3 bases and the J segment 2 bases; nucleotides outside the gene matches: 9. There are 17 residues in the CDR3. The sequence was obtained from a woman aged 55-75 years with active or convalescent COVID-19. J is TRBJ2-7 and V is TRBV7-2, with 11 bases matching TRBD2. Material for sequencing was peripheral blood. The CDR3: CASSFGLAGLPPYEQYF. In DNA, the CDR3 is TGTGCCAGCAGCTTCGGACTAGCGGGCCTGCCCCCCTACGAGCAGTACTTC.